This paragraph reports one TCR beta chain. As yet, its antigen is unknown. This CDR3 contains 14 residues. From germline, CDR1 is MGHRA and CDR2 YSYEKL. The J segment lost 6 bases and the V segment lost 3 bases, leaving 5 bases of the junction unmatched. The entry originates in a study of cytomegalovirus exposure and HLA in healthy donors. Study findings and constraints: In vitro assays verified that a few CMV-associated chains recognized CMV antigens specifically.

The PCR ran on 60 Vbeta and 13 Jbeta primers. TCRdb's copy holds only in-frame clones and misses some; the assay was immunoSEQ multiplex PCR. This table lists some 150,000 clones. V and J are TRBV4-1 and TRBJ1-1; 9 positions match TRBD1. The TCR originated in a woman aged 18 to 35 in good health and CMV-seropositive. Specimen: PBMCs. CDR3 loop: CASSHGQGISEAFF. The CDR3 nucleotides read TGCGCCAGCAGCCATGGACAGGGGATTTCTGAAGCTTTCTTT.